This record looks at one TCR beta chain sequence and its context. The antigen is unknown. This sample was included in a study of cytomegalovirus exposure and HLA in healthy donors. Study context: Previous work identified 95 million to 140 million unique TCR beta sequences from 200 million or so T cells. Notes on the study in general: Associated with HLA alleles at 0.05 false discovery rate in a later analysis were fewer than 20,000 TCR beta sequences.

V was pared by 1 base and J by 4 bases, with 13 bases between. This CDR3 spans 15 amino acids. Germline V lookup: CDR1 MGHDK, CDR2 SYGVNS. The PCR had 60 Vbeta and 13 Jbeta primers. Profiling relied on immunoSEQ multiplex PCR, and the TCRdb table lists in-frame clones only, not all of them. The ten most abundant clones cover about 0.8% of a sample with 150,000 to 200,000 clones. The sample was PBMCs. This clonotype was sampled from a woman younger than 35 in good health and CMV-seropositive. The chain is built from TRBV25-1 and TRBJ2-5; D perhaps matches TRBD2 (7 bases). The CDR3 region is CASSESGGRTETQYF. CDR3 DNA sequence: TGTGCCAGCAGTGAATCCGGGGGGCGCACAGAGACCCAGTACTTC.